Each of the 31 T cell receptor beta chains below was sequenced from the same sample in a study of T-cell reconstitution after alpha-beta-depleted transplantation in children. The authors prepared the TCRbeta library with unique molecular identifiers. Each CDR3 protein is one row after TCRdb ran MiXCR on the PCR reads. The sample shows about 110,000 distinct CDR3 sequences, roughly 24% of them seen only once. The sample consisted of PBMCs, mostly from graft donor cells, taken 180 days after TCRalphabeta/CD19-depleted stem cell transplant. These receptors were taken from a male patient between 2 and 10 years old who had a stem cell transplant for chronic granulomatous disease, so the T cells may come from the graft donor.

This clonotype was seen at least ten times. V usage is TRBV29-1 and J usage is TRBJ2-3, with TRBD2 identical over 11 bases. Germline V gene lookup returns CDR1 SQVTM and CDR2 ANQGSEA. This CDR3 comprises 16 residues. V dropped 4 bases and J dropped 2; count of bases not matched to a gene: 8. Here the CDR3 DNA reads TGCAGCGTTGGTGGGGCGACTAGCGGGAACACAGATACGCAGTATTTT. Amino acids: CSVGGATSGNTDTQYF.

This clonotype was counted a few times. DNA of the CDR3: TGTGCCAGCAGCTTATGGGGAGACAATGAGCAGTTCTTC. Its protein product is CASSLWGDNEQFF. The V gene is TRBV7-7, the J gene TRBJ2-1; D might be TRBD2 (5 bases). There are 13 residues in the CDR3. With 2 bases removed from V and 5 bases from J, the gap between germline ends came to 7 bases. CDR1 is SSHAT, CDR2 FNYEAQ, per germline (reference sequence).

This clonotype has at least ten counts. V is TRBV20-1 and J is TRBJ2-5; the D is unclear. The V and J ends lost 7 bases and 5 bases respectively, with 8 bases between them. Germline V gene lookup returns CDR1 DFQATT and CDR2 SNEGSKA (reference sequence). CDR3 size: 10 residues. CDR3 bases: TGCAGTGTTCCGAGGGAGACCCAGTACTTC. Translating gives CSVPRETQYF.

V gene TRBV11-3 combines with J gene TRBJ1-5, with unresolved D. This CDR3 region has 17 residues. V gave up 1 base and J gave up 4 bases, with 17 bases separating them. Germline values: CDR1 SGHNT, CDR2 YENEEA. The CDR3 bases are TGTGCCAGCAGCTTAGTGGAACGGCAGGCCAAGAATCAGCCCCAGCATTTT. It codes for CASSLVERQAKNQPQHF.

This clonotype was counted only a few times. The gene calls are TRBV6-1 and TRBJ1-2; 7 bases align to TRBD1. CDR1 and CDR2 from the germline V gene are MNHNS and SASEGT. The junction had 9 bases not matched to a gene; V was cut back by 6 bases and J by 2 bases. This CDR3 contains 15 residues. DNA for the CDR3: TGTGCCAGCAGAGAACCCGGGACAGCGAACTATGGCTACACCTTC. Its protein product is CASREPGTANYGYTF.

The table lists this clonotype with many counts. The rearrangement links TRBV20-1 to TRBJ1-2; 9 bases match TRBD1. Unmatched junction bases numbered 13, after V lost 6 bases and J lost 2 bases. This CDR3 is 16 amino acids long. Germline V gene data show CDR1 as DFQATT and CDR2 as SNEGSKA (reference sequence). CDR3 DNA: TGCAGTGCGAGGCGCCGGGACAGGGCTTCCAACTATGGCTACACCTTC. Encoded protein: CSARRRDRASNYGYTF.

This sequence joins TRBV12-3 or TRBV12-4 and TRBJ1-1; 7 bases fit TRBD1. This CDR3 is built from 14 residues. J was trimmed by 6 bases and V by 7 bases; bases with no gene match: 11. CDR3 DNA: TGTGCCAGCAACTCACAGGGGCGGGGGGCTGAAGCTTTCTTT. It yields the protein CASNSQGRGAEAFF.

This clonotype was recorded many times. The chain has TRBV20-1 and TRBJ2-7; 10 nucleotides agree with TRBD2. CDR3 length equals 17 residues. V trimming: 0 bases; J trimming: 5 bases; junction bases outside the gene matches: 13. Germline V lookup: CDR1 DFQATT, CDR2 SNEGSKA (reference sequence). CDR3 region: CSARDLWASGRFDEQYF. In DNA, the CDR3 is TGCAGTGCTAGAGATCTGTGGGCTAGCGGGAGATTCGACGAGCAGTACTTC.

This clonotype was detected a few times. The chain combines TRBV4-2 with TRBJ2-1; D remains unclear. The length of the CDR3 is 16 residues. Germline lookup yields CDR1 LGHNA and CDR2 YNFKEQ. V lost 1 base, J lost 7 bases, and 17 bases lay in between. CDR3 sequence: CASSQAVALWKNEQFF. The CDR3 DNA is TGTGCCAGCAGCCAAGCGGTAGCTTTGTGGAAAAATGAGCAGTTCTTC.

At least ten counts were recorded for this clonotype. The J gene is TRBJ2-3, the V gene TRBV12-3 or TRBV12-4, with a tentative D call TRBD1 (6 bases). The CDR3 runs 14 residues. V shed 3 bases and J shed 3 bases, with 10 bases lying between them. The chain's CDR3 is CASSLGRGTDTQYF. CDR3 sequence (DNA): TGTGCCAGCAGTTTGGGCAGGGGAACAGATACGCAGTATTTT.

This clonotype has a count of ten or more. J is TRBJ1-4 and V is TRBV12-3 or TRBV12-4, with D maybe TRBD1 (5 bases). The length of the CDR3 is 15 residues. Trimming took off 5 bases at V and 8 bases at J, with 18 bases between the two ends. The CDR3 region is CASSPFRGEREKLFF. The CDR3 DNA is TGTGCCAGCAGTCCATTCCGGGGGGAGAGGGAAAAACTGTTTTTT.

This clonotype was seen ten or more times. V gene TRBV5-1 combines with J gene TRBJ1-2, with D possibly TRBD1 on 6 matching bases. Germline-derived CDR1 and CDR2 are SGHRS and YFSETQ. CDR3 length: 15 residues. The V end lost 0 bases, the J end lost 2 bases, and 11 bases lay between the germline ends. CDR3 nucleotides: TGCGCCAGCAGCTTGGACCGACAGGCAAACTATGGCTACACCTTC. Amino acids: CASSLDRQANYGYTF. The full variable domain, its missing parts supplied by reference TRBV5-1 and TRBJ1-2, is KAGVTQTPRYLIKTRGQQVTLSCSPISGHRSVSWYQQTPGQGLQFLFEYFSETQRNKGNFPGRFSGRQFSNSRSEMNVSTLELGDSALYLCASSLDRQANYGYTFGSGTRLTVV.

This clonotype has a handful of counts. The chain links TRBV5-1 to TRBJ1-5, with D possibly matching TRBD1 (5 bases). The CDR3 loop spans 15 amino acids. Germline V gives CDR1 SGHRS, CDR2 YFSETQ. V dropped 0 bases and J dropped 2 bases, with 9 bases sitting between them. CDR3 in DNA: TGCGCCAGCAGCTTGGGGTGGGGGGGCAATCAGCCCCAGCATTTT. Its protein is CASSLGWGGNQPQHF.

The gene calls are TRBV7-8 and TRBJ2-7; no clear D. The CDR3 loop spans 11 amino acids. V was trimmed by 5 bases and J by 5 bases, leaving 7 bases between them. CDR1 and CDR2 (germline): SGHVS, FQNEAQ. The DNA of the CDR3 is TGTGCCAGCAGCACCACGGACGAGCAGTACTTC. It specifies CASSTTDEQYF.

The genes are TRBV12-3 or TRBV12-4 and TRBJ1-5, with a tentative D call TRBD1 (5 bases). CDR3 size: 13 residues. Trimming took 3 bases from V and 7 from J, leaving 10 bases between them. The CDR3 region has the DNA TGTGCCAGCAGTTTCGAGGGGCACCAGCCCCAGCATTTT. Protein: CASSFEGHQPQHF.

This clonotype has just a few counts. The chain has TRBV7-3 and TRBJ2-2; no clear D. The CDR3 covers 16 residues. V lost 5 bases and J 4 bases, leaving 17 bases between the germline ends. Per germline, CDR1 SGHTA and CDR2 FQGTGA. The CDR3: CASSPALPLATGELFF. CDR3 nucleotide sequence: TGTGCCAGCAGCCCCGCCCTACCACTCGCCACCGGGGAGCTGTTTTTT.

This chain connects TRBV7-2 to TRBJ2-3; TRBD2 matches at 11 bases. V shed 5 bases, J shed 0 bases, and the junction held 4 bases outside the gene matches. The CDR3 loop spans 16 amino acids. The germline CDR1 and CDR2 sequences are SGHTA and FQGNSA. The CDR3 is CASSPGTSGSTDTQYF. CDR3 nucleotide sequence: TGTGCCAGCAGCCCCGGGACTAGCGGTAGCACAGATACGCAGTATTTT.

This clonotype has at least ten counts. The CDR3 here is CASSLGGRDKNIQYF. The CDR3 DNA reads TGTGCCAGCAGCTTAGGGGGCAGGGACAAAAACATTCAGTACTTC. The chain couples TRBV7-9 to TRBJ2-4; D perhaps matches TRBD1 (5 bases). This CDR3 comprises 15 residues. Germline V gene lookup returns CDR1 SEHNR and CDR2 FQNEAQ (reference sequence). V lost 1 base and J lost 3, with 10 bases in between.

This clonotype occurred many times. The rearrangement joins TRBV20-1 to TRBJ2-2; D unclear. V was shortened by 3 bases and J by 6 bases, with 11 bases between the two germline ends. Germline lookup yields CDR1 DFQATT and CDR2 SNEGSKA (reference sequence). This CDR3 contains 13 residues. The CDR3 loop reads CSARRTGAGELFF. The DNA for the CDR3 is TGCAGTGCTAGGCGGACGGGCGCCGGGGAGCTGTTTTTT.

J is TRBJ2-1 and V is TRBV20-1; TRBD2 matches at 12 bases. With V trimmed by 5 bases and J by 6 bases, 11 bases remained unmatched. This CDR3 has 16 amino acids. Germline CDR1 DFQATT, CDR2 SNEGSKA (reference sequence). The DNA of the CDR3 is TGCAGTGCTCAGTTCCGGACTAGCGGGAAACTCAATGAGCAGTTCTTC. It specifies CSAQFRTSGKLNEQFF.

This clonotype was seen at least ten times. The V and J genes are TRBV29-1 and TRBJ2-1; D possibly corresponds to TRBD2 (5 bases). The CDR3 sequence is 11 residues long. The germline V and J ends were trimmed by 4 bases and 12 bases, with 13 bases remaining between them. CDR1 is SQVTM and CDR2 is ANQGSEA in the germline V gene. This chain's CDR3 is CSVGRPIGQFF. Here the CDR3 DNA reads TGCAGCGTTGGGAGGCCTATTGGGCAGTTCTTC.

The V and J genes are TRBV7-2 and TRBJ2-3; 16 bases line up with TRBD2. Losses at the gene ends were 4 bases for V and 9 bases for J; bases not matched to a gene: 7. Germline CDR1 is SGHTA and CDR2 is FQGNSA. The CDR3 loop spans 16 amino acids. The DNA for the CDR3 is TGTGCCAGCAGCTCTCCGGGACTAGCGGGGGGGCGGACGCAGTATTTT. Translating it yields CASSSPGLAGGRTQYF.

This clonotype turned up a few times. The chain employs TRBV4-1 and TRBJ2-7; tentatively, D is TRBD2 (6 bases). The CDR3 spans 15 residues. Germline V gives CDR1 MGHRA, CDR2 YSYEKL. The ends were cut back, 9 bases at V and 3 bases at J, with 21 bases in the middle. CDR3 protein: CASASQEGSFYEQYF. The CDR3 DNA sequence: TGCGCCAGTGCTAGTCAGGAGGGTTCGTTCTACGAGCAGTACTTC.

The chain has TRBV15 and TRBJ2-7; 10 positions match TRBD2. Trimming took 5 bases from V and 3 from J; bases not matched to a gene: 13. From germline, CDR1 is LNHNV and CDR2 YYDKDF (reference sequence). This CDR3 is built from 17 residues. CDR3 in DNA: TGTGCCACCAGCTTTCGAAGCTTAGCGGGGGGAGACTACGAGCAGTACTTC. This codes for CATSFRSLAGGDYEQYF.

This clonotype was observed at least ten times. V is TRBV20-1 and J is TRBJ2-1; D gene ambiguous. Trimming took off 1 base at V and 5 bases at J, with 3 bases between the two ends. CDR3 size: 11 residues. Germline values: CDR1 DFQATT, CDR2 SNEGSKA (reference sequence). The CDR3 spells CSARGDNEQFF. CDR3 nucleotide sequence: TGCAGTGCTAGAGGGGACAATGAGCAGTTCTTC.

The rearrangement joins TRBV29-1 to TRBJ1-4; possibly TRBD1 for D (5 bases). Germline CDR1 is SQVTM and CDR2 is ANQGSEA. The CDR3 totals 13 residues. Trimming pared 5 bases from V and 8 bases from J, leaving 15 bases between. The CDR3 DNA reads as TGCAGCGTTTATTGGAGGGGCGCAGAAAAACTGTTTTTT. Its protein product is CSVYWRGAEKLFF.

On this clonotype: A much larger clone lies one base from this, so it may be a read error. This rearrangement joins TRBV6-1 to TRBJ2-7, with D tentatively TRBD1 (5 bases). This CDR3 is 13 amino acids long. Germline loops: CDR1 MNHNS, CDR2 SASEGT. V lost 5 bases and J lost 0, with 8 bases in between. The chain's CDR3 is CASSPTVSYEQYF. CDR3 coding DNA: TGTGCCAGCAGTCCGACAGTCTCCTACGAGCAGTACTTC.

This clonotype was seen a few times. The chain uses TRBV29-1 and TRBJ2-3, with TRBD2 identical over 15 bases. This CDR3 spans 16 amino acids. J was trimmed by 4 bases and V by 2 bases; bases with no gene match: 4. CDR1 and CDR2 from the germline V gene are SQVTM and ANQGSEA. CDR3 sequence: CSVETGLAGGPDTQYF. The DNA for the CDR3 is TGCAGCGTTGAAACAGGACTAGCGGGAGGGCCAGATACGCAGTATTTT.

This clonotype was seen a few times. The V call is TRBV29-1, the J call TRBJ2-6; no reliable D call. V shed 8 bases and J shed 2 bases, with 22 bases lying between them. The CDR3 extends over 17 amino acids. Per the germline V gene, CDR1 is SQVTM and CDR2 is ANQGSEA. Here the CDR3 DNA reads TGCAGCACCTCCTATGCCCACAGAGAACCTGGGGCCAACGTCCTGACTTTC. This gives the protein CSTSYAHREPGANVLTF.

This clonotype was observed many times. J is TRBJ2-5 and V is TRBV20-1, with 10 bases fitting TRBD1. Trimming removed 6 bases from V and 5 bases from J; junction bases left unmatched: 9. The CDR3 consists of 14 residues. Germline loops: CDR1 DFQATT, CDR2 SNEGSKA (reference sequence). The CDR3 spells CSAVRQGAVETQYF. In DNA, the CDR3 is TGCAGTGCCGTTCGACAGGGGGCCGTTGAGACCCAGTACTTC.

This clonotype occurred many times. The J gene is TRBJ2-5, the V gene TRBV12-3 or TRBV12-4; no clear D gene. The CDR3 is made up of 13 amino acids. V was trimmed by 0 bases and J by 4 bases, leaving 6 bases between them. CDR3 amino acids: CASSLASVETQYF. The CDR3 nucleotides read TGTGCCAGCAGTTTAGCCAGCGTAGAGACCCAGTACTTC.